These T cell receptor beta chains were read from a single sample in a study of metastatic and nonmetastatic thyroid tumors. Via MiXCR, TCRdb re-called the PCR reads. Of 50,000 to 60,000 clones in the sample, approximately 15% are singletons; the top ten hold about 3%. The source material was blood. Receptor source: a female donor with papillary thyroid cancer or a benign thyroid nodule (not recorded which). Some clones in this sample may be carry-over from other donors' samples. Each CDR3 is given with its conserved first and last residue. A D gene is named only where the DNA matches it firmly. Only some rows state a clone size, as once, few, many or a class for expanded clones.

CDR3 DNA: TGTGCCAGCAGTCCTGAATCCCGGGGACTAGAGCAGTTCTTC
CDR3 protein: CASSPESRGLEQFF
clone size: many
D gene: TRBD2
V gene: TRBV12-3/TRBV12-4
J gene: TRBJ2-1

CDR3 DNA: TGTGCCAGCAGTTCGAATACTGAAGCTTTCTTT
CDR3 protein: CASSSNTEAFF
clone size: many
D gene: .
V gene: TRBV28
J gene: TRBJ1-1

CDR3 DNA: TGTGCCAGCAGCTCTGGGGGCTACCTCAGGACCGGGGAGCTGTTTTTT
CDR3 protein: CASSSGGYLRTGELFF
clone size: many
D gene: .
V gene: TRBV11-1
J gene: TRBJ2-2

CDR3 DNA: TGTGCCAGCACCTCGCACCTGGGTGTGCAGGGGGTAATCAATGGGCAGTTCTTC
CDR3 protein: CASTSHLGVQGVINGQFF
clone size: few
D gene: TRBD1
V gene: TRBV6-1
J gene: TRBJ2-1

CDR3 DNA: TGCAGTGCTGGGGGGCTAGCAGGATTC
CDR3 protein: CSAGGLAGF
clone size: .
D gene: .
V gene: TRBV20-1
J gene: TRBJ2-7

CDR3 DNA: TGTGCCACCAAACAACAGGCACCGAACACTGAAGCTTTCTTT
CDR3 protein: CATKQQAPNTEAFF
clone size: many
D gene: .
V gene: TRBV24-1
J gene: TRBJ1-1

CDR3 DNA: TGTGCCAGCGAGTCTACCGTCAATGAAGCTTTCTTT
CDR3 protein: CASESTVNEAFF
clone size: .
D gene: .
V gene: TRBV28
J gene: TRBJ1-1

CDR3 DNA: TGCAGTGCTACTTGGACTCCATCCTACGAGCAGTACTTC
CDR3 protein: CSATWTPSYEQYF
clone size: .
D gene: .
V gene: TRBV20-1
J gene: TRBJ2-7

CDR3 DNA: TGTGCCAGCATGGCCGACAGCAACACCGGGGAGCTGTTTTTT
CDR3 protein: CASMADSNTGELFF
clone size: many
D gene: .
V gene: TRBV2
J gene: TRBJ2-2

CDR3 DNA: TGTGCCTGGGGGGATTTAGCGGGAGCCGTCTACGAGCAGTACTTC
CDR3 protein: CAWGDLAGAVYEQYF
clone size: .
D gene: TRBD2
V gene: TRBV30
J gene: TRBJ2-7

CDR3 DNA: TGTGCCAGCAGCCTAGGTCGCGGCTACGAGCAGTACTTC
CDR3 protein: CASSLGRGYEQYF
clone size: .
D gene: .
V gene: TRBV12-3/TRBV12-4
J gene: TRBJ2-7

CDR3 DNA: TGTGCCAGCAGTTCAACCGGGACAGGGGGCTATAACGGCTACGAGCAGTACTTC
CDR3 protein: CASSSTGTGGYNGYEQYF
clone size: .
D gene: TRBD1
V gene: TRBV27
J gene: TRBJ2-7

CDR3 DNA: TGTGCCATCAGTGACCCTGTACTAGCTAGGGATGAGCAGTTCTTC
CDR3 protein: CAISDPVLARDEQFF
clone size: few
D gene: .
V gene: TRBV10-3
J gene: TRBJ2-1

CDR3 DNA: TGTGCCAGCTCACCACGGCATCCGGGGGGCAATGGCTACACCTTC
CDR3 protein: CASSPRHPGGNGYTF
clone size: many
D gene: .
V gene: TRBV18
J gene: TRBJ1-2

CDR3 DNA: TGTGCCTCAACGAGGGGCTTGGGGATGAACACTGAAGCTTTCTTT
CDR3 protein: CASTRGLGMNTEAFF
clone size: many
D gene: .
V gene: TRBV6-1
J gene: TRBJ1-1

CDR3 DNA: TGTGCCATCAGGGGGGGCAGGGAAGGAAGCGGGGAGCTGTTTTTT
CDR3 protein: CAIRGGREGSGELFF
clone size: many
D gene: .
V gene: TRBV10-3
J gene: TRBJ2-2

CDR3 DNA: TGTGCCAGCAGCTATCCGGGACAGGAGGGGGGGGCCCAGCATTTT
CDR3 protein: CASSYPGQEGGAQHF
clone size: few
D gene: TRBD1
V gene: TRBV6-1
J gene: TRBJ1-5

CDR3 DNA: TGTGCCAGCAGTTACTCATGCAGAATAACCTACGAGCAGTACTTC
CDR3 protein: CASSYSCRITYEQYF
clone size: few
D gene: .
V gene: TRBV6-2/TRBV6-3
J gene: TRBJ2-7

CDR3 DNA: TGTGCCTGGAGTGTATGGGCAGTAAACTACGAGCAGTACTTC
CDR3 protein: CAWSVWAVNYEQYF
clone size: many
D gene: .
V gene: TRBV30
J gene: TRBJ2-7

CDR3 DNA: TGTGCCAGCAGTTTACGGCCTTCCACTGAAGCTTTCTTT
CDR3 protein: CASSLRPSTEAFF
clone size: many
D gene: .
V gene: TRBV27
J gene: TRBJ1-1

CDR3 DNA: TGCAGTGCTAGAGATATCAAAGGAGGGGTCCAAGAGACCCAGTACTTC
CDR3 protein: CSARDIKGGVQETQYF
clone size: many
D gene: .
V gene: TRBV20-1
J gene: TRBJ2-5

CDR3 DNA: TGTGCCAGCAGTTCGATGGTGGCGGGAGGGTACAATGAGCAGTTCTTC
CDR3 protein: CASSSMVAGGYNEQFF
clone size: .
D gene: TRBD2
V gene: TRBV28
J gene: TRBJ2-1

CDR3 DNA: TGCGCCAGCAGCCAAGATCGGACTAGCTTCGACGAGCAGTTCTTC
CDR3 protein: CASSQDRTSFDEQFF
clone size: many
D gene: TRBD2
V gene: TRBV4-1
J gene: TRBJ2-1

CDR3 DNA: TGTGCCAGCTTGAGACTAGCGGACTCCTACAATGAGCAGTTCTTC
CDR3 protein: CASLRLADSYNEQFF
clone size: .
D gene: TRBD2
V gene: TRBV6-1
J gene: TRBJ2-1

CDR3 DNA: TGTGCCAGCAGCTTGGTTGATGCAGGGGCCAACGTCCTGACTTTC
CDR3 protein: CASSLVDAGANVLTF
clone size: many
D gene: .
V gene: TRBV5-5
J gene: TRBJ2-6

CDR3 DNA: TGTGCCAGCTCACCAAGACAGGGGAATTCCTACAATGAGCAGTTCTTC
CDR3 protein: CASSPRQGNSYNEQFF
clone size: many
D gene: TRBD1
V gene: TRBV18
J gene: TRBJ2-1

CDR3 DNA: TGTGCCAGCAGCCGAGGACAGGGGTTGGTCAATCAGCCCCAGCATTTT
CDR3 protein: CASSRGQGLVNQPQHF
clone size: .
D gene: TRBD1
V gene: TRBV2
J gene: TRBJ1-5

CDR3 DNA: TGTGCCAGCAGTCTCACCCCGACAGCTAACTATGGCTACACCTTC
CDR3 protein: CASSLTPTANYGYTF
clone size: medium-sized
D gene: .
V gene: TRBV6-1
J gene: TRBJ1-2

CDR3 DNA: TGTTCCAGCAGCCTTAGCGGGAGAGTCTCCTACGAGCAGTACTTC
CDR3 protein: CSSSLSGRVSYEQYF
clone size: few
D gene: TRBD2
V gene: TRBV27
J gene: TRBJ2-7

CDR3 DNA: TGTGTCAGCATACCGACGGGCGTGGACTACGAGCAGTACTTC
CDR3 protein: CVSIPTGVDYEQYF
clone size: .
D gene: .
V gene: TRBV28
J gene: TRBJ2-7

CDR3 DNA: TGTGCCAGCAGCTCCTTTTCGAACACTGAGGCTTTCTTT
CDR3 protein: CASSSFSNTEAFF
clone size: few
D gene: .
V gene: TRBV7-3
J gene: TRBJ1-1

CDR3 DNA: TGTGCCAGCAGTCCTCAGACAGGGTCTTACAATGAGCAGTTCTTC
CDR3 protein: CASSPQTGSYNEQFF
clone size: many
D gene: TRBD1
V gene: TRBV6-1
J gene: TRBJ2-1

CDR3 DNA: TGTGCCAGTAGTACTTACTTAGCCAAAAACATTCAGTACTTC
CDR3 protein: CASSTYLAKNIQYF
clone size: .
D gene: .
V gene: TRBV19
J gene: TRBJ2-4

CDR3 DNA: TGCGCCAGCAGCAAAGGACTAGCGGGAGGTTACGAGCAGTACTTC
CDR3 protein: CASSKGLAGGYEQYF
clone size: .
D gene: TRBD2
V gene: TRBV4-1
J gene: TRBJ2-7

CDR3 DNA: TGTGCCAGCAGCCAACTAAACCCCCGACAGGGCTATGGCTACACCTTC
CDR3 protein: CASSQLNPRQGYGYTF
clone size: many
D gene: TRBD1
V gene: TRBV4-2
J gene: TRBJ1-2

CDR3 DNA: TGTGCCAGCAGTGTGGGACTAGCGGGAGGATTGGGTATCATTGAGCAGTTCTTC
CDR3 protein: CASSVGLAGGLGIIEQFF
clone size: few
D gene: TRBD2
V gene: TRBV28
J gene: TRBJ2-1

CDR3 DNA: TGCAGTGCTGCTCTAGCGGGGGCTAGGAGTGAGCAGTTCTTC
CDR3 protein: CSAALAGARSEQFF
clone size: .
D gene: TRBD2
V gene: TRBV20-1
J gene: TRBJ2-1

CDR3 DNA: TGTGCCAGCAGTGAAGCCGGGACAGGGACCTACGAGCAGTACTTC
CDR3 protein: CASSEAGTGTYEQYF
clone size: many
D gene: TRBD1
V gene: TRBV6-1
J gene: TRBJ2-7

CDR3 DNA: TGTGCCAGCAGTTTATCGCGGCAGGGGCACTATGGCTACACCTTC
CDR3 protein: CASSLSRQGHYGYTF
clone size: many
D gene: .
V gene: TRBV27
J gene: TRBJ1-2

CDR3 DNA: TGTGCCAGTAGTGCAAGACTGAGCTCTGGGGCCAACGTCCTGACTTTC
CDR3 protein: CASSARLSSGANVLTF
clone size: many
D gene: .
V gene: TRBV19
J gene: TRBJ2-6

CDR3 DNA: TGCGCCAGCAGAGGGATATTGAAAGACACTGAAGCTTTCTTT
CDR3 protein: CASRGILKDTEAFF
clone size: .
D gene: .
V gene: TRBV4-1
J gene: TRBJ1-1